The present T cell receptor (beta chain) was sequenced within a study of vaccination and CD4 T cells after COVID-19. Overall study: Cells were stimulated with overlapping spike peptides from SARS-CoV-2, HCoV-NL63, HCoV-OC43 and HCoV-229E.

Treatment specified: roughly 10-day PBMC culture with coronavirus spike peptide pools or control peptides (ViraFEST assay). T cells were expanded with peptide pools, and expanded clonotypes were identified by TCR sequencing. From the approximately ten-day cultures, CD4+ T cells were isolated by negative selection. This CDR3 is built from 16 residues. From germline, CDR1 is MNHEY and CDR2 SMNVEV (reference sequence). Trimming removed 6 bases from V and 5 bases from J; junction bases left unmatched: 11. By proportion, this clonotype is hyperexpanded (1% or more). No antigen is known for it. Cultured CD4+ T-cell DNA underwent Oncomine TCR Beta short-read sequencing. TCRdb recomputed calls from the PCR reads with MiXCR, one row per CDR3 protein. The sample carries around 8,800 distinct CDR3 sequences, roughly three fifths recorded once. Findings of the study overall: The median SARS-CoV-2-reactive clonotype number increased from roughly 21 to 40, without statistical significance.

This sequence was found in a human donor with COVID-19. The sequencing used cultured CD4+ T cells from blood, collected after SARS-CoV-2 vaccination. The V call is TRBV27, the J call TRBJ2-2, with TRBD1 identical over 8 bases. Here the CDR3 reads CASSHRQGLGTGELFF. The CDR3 nucleotides read TGTGCCAGCAGCCATCGACAGGGGCTCGGAACCGGGGAGCTGTTTTTT.